This passage covers 21 T cell receptor beta chains from one sample sequenced in a study of blood T cell repertoires in COVID-19. Sequencing used immunoSEQ multiplex PCR; TCRdb keeps in-frame clones, though not all of them. The sample consists of about 130,000 clones, approximately 84% of them appearing once. The specimen sequenced was peripheral blood. These receptors were taken from a woman aged 45 to 65 who had recovered from COVID-19.

The chain recombines TRBV6-5 with TRBJ1-6; 12 bases agree with TRBD1. The CDR3 consists of 15 residues. Germline trimming cut 7 bases from V and 12 bases from J; bases unmatched to any gene: 10. Germline CDR1 is MNHEY and CDR2 is SVGAGI. The CDR3, as DNA: TGTGCCAGCAACAACCGGGACAGGGGGCTGAGACCCCTCCACTTT. Its translation is CASNNRDRGLRPLHF.

The chain has TRBV6-5 and TRBJ1-1; D call uncertain. This CDR3 has 14 amino acids. CDR1 and CDR2 (germline): MNHEY, SVGAGI. V lost 8 bases and J lost 5, with 18 bases in between. The chain's CDR3 is CASWLRDFTTEAFF. DNA for the CDR3: TGTGCCAGCTGGTTGAGGGATTTTACTACTGAAGCTTTCTTT.

This rearrangement joins TRBV19 to TRBJ2-5, with D possibly being TRBD2 (5 bases). Germline lookup yields CDR1 LNHDA and CDR2 SQIVND (reference sequence). Trimming stripped 3 bases from V and 5 bases from J, with 13 bases between. This CDR3 is 14 amino acids long. CDR3 DNA: TGTGCCAGTAGTATTACCGGAGGAAGTGAGACCCAGTACTTC. Its protein product is CASSITGGSETQYF.

The chain carries TRBV5-6 and TRBJ2-7; 10 bases are a match to TRBD2. The germline V gene has CDR1 SGHDT and CDR2 YYEEEE. The V gene end was trimmed by 5 bases and the J gene end by 2 bases; junction bases not matched to a gene: 4. The CDR3 is 14 residues long. The DNA of the CDR3 is TGTGCCAGCAGACCTGGACTAGCGGCCTACGAGCAGTACTTC. Amino acids: CASRPGLAAYEQYF.

V and J are TRBV6-6 and TRBJ2-3; TRBD1 matches at 9 bases. V gave up 6 bases and J gave up 5 bases; unmatched junction bases: 12. Germline CDR1 and CDR2: MNHNY and SVGAGI (reference sequence). This CDR3 is built from 16 residues. The CDR3 loop reads CASRGRETGGLDTQYF. The CDR3 DNA reads TGTGCCAGCAGGGGAAGGGAGACAGGGGGATTAGATACGCAGTATTTT.

The chain employs TRBV24-1 and TRBJ2-3, with 7 bases identical to TRBD2. The CDR3 contains 14 residues. The germline V gene has CDR1 KGHDR and CDR2 SFDVKD. The ends lost 4 bases at V and 5 bases at J; junction bases unmatched: 5. CDR3: CATSEGGLEDTQYF. The DNA of the CDR3 is TGTGCCACCAGTGAGGGGGGGTTGGAAGATACGCAGTATTTT.

A single count supports this clone. DNA for the CDR3: TGTGCCAGCAGCCTTCCGGGTTCAGGAAACACCATATATTTT. Translated: CASSLPGSGNTIYF. This chain uses TRBV3-1 (or the pseudogene TRBV3-2) with TRBJ1-3, with no clear D. The CDR3 runs to 14 residues. The germline V gene has CDR1 LGHDT and CDR2 YNNKEL (reference sequence). Trimming left V 4 bases short and J 4 bases short, with 11 bases between.

This chain connects TRBV3-1 (or the pseudogene TRBV3-2) to TRBJ2-5, with D maybe TRBD2 (6 bases). Trimming removed 6 bases at V and 3 bases at J, with 20 bases between. The CDR3 loop spans 16 amino acids. In germline, CDR1 is LGHDT, CDR2 YNNKEL (reference sequence). The CDR3 DNA follows: TGTGCCAGCAGTCCGACTTACTGGACGGGAGAAGAGACCCAGTACTTC. It yields the protein CASSPTYWTGEETQYF.

The chain combines TRBV2 with TRBJ2-5, with TRBD2 identical over 8 bases. Germline values: CDR1 SNHLY, CDR2 FYNNEI. The V and J ends lost 4 bases and 4 bases, in that order; junction bases with no gene match: 8. There are 15 residues in the CDR3. CDR3 residues: CASSGPGGGRETQYF. The CDR3 DNA is TGTGCCAGCAGTGGTCCGGGAGGGGGTCGAGAGACCCAGTACTTC.

The CDR3 DNA sequence: TGTGCCAGTACCGGGGGGGTCGGTACGCAGTATTTT. This translates into CASTGGVGTQYF. This chain links TRBV2 with TRBJ2-3; 8 bases align to TRBD2. This CDR3 has 12 amino acids. Unmatched junction bases numbered 7, after V lost 9 bases and J lost 8 bases. Germline V CDR1 and CDR2: SNHLY, FYNNEI.

The chain joins TRBV19 to TRBJ2-7, with TRBD1 as a possible D gene (6 bases). CDR1 is LNHDA, CDR2 SQIVND, per germline (reference sequence). This CDR3 has 14 amino acids. With 1 base removed from V and 2 bases from J, the gap between germline ends came to 9 bases. The CDR3 protein is CASSIGQAPYEQYF. CDR3 coding DNA: TGTGCCAGTAGTATAGGACAGGCGCCCTACGAGCAGTACTTC.

The V gene is TRBV12-5, the J gene TRBJ2-2; TRBD1 agrees at 10 bases. The J segment lost 5 bases and the V segment lost 2 bases, leaving 5 bases of the junction unmatched. The CDR3 loop spans 16 amino acids. Germline loops: CDR1 LGHNT, CDR2 FRNRAP. The CDR3 nucleotides are TGTGCTAGTGGTTTGACCCGACAGGGGGCGACCGGGGAGCTGTTTTTT. Amino acids: CASGLTRQGATGELFF.

The J gene is TRBJ1-2, the V gene TRBV10-3; 10 bases are shared with TRBD1. V lost 9 bases to trimming and J lost 3 bases; unmatched junction nucleotides: 4. Germline V gives CDR1 ENHRY, CDR2 SYGVKD. The CDR3 runs to 13 residues. The CDR3 region has the DNA TGTGCCATGACAGGGGGCTGGGACTATGGCTACACCTTC. Protein product: CAMTGGWDYGYTF.

This rearrangement joins TRBV5-1 to TRBJ2-7; 8 nucleotides line up with TRBD2. Unmatched junction bases numbered 9, after V lost 4 bases and J lost 3 bases. The CDR3 is made up of 15 amino acids. Germline loops: CDR1 SGHRS, CDR2 YFSETQ. CDR3 in DNA: TGCGCCAGCAGCGACCCCGGGAGGGCGGACTACGAGCAGTACTTC. Translated, it gives CASSDPGRADYEQYF.

This chain joins TRBV2 and TRBJ2-1; 13 bases match TRBD2. CDR3 length equals 15 residues. Unmatched junction bases numbered 6, after V lost 4 bases and J lost 9 bases. The V gene's germline CDR1 is SNHLY and CDR2 FYNNEI. The CDR3 coding sequence is TGTGCCAGCAGTGGGACTAGCGGGAGTCGCGGTGAGCAGTTCTTC. The encoded protein is CASSGTSGSRGEQFF.

The chain has TRBV19 and TRBJ1-5, with 7 bases identical to TRBD1. Germline assignment: CDR1 LNHDA and CDR2 SQIVND (reference sequence). The CDR3 extends over 15 amino acids. V trimming: 6 bases; J trimming: 7 bases; junction bases outside the gene matches: 12. The CDR3 region has the DNA TGTGCCAGTAGCAACCGGGACAGCCGTCGACAGCCCCAGCATTTT. Translation: CASSNRDSRRQPQHF.

The chain employs TRBV10-2 and TRBJ2-5, with unresolved D. Germline V lookup: CDR1 WSHSY, CDR2 SAAADI. V was cut by 6 bases and J by 1 base, with 9 bases left in between. The CDR3 totals 13 residues. CDR3 sequence (DNA): TGCGCCAGCAGCGAAGACTCCCAAGAGACCCAGTACTTC. Translating it yields CASSEDSQETQYF.

The V gene is TRBV7-9, the J gene TRBJ2-5; 12 bases match TRBD1. This CDR3 is built from 15 residues. Unmatched junction bases numbered 8, after V lost 7 bases and J lost 5 bases. Germline loops: CDR1 SEHNR, CDR2 FQNEAQ (reference sequence). The chain's CDR3 is CASIQGGTGGETQYF. The DNA of the CDR3 is TGTGCCAGCATTCAAGGAGGGACAGGGGGCGAGACCCAGTACTTC. The full variable domain, completed using reference TRBV7-9 and TRBJ2-5, is DTGVSQNPRHKITKRGQNVTFRCDPISEHNRLYWYRQTLGQGPEFLTYFQNEAQLEKSRLLSDRFSAERPKGSFSTLEIQRTEQGDSAMYLCASIQGGTGGETQYFGPGTRLLVL.

The genes are TRBV19 and TRBJ2-1; 8 bases agree with TRBD2. CDR1 is LNHDA and CDR2 is SQIVND in the germline V gene (reference sequence). V shed 7 bases and J 4 bases; nucleotides not matched to a gene: 12. The CDR3 runs to 16 residues. CDR3 bases: TGTGCCAGTATCGGGGGAAGGCGGGGGGTATACAATGAGCAGTTCTTC. Residues: CASIGGRRGVYNEQFF.

This rearrangement joins TRBV2 to TRBJ2-1, with 10 bases identical to TRBD2. The CDR3 has 15 amino acids. Trimming cost V 7 bases and J 3 bases; bases outside gene matches: 6. Germline lookup yields CDR1 SNHLY and CDR2 FYNNEI. The CDR3 DNA is TGTGCCAGCACCCTCAGGACTAGCGGCTACAATGAGCAGTTCTTC. The encoded protein is CASTLRTSGYNEQFF.

The chain couples TRBV2 to TRBJ1-6, with D hard to call. CDR3 length: 12 amino acids. V lost 6 bases, J lost 10 bases, and 10 bases lay in between. Germline V CDR1 and CDR2: SNHLY, FYNNEI. CDR3 DNA sequence: TGTGCCAGCAGACTAACCCGGTCACCCCTCCACTTT. It encodes CASRLTRSPLHF. Based on the CDR3 plus reference TRBV2 and TRBJ1-6, the full variable domain is EPEVTQTPSHQVTQMGQEVILRCVPISNHLYFYWYRQILGQKVEFLVSFYNNEISEKSEIFDDQFSVERPDGSNFTLKIRSTKLEDSAMYFCASRLTRSPLHFGNGTRLTVT.